This entry concerns a single TCR beta chain. What it binds is not known. Deletions cut 5 bases from V and 1 base from J, with 11 bases between. The germline CDR1 and CDR2 sequences are KGHSH and LQKENI. This CDR3 is built from 14 residues. Unrecorded immune exposure was likely among donors, who were nominally healthy when sampled. This sample was taken from a study of cytomegalovirus exposure and HLA in healthy donors. Findings and caveats of the study: In vitro testing confirmed a few CMV-associated chains as specific for CMV antigens.

A multiplex PCR was run with 60 Vbeta primers and 13 Jbeta primers. TCRdb keeps only in-frame clones here, not all; method: immunoSEQ multiplex PCR. The sample lists 98,000 or so clones, roughly three quarters seen once, with less than 8.5% in the top ten. The chain has TRBV18 and TRBJ1-1, with a possible D match to TRBD1 (6 bases). The source is a female donor in good health and CMV-seronegative. The source material was PBMCs. Written as DNA, the CDR3 is TGTGCCAGCTCATTCGGGGGGGCGAACACTGAAGCTTTCTTT. Protein product: CASSFGGANTEAFF.